This TCR beta chain was profiled in a study of T-cell memory formation after mild COVID-19 listed by TCRdb under 2021. Study-wide context: TCR sequence clusters from the two donors were found to be largely donor specific. The cohort was made up of two young adult volunteers, one female and one male, who were previously healthy. Longitudinal TCRalpha and TCRbeta repertoire sequencing tracked T-cell clones expanding and contracting after mild COVID-19 in two donors. Overall study outcomes, separate from this receptor: From day 15 to 85, contracting clones showed balanced CD4/CD8 phenotypes, whereas a second wave of clones that expanded from day 15 to 37 leaned towards CD4+. Contracting CD4+ clones turned up mainly in the CM and EM memory subsets, whereas EMRA was where CD8+ clones were enriched. SARS-CoV-2 specificity was not confirmed for the second-wave clones peaking on day 37. Some responding clones were found in pre-infection memory, which suggests that pre-existing cross-reactive memory T cells took part in the SARS-CoV-2 response. The study covered only two mild cases, and larger cohorts including severe cases with pre-infection samples were considered necessary.

This sample was sequenced with an Illumina NovaSeq 6000. cDNA libraries for TCRalpha and TCRbeta were prepared by 5'RACE using constant-segment primers, with sample barcodes and unique molecular identifiers added. RNA was extracted from every sample with Trizol reagent. Libraries were amplified in two PCR steps, with a second sample barcode and Illumina TruSeq adapters added in the second step. Libraries were sequenced on an Illumina NovaSeq with 2 x 150 bp paired-end reads. The paper's data handling went like this. With migec v1.2.7, reads were demultiplexed and then collapsed into UMI-guided consensus sequences. Using mixcr v2.1.11, UMI consensuses were aligned to TRA and TRB V and J templates and then assembled into clonotypes. A clonotype was counted as expanded or contracted only when both edgeR and NoisET called the clonotype significant, with the noise models trained on biological replicates. For edgeR calls, a false discovery rate-adjusted p below 0.01 and a log2 fold-change threshold of 1 were applied. As an exploratory analysis of dynamics, max-normalized trajectories of the 1000 most abundant clonotypes were examined by PCA with hierarchical clustering. Each responding clone was given a CD4 or CD8 phenotype based on the CD4+ and CD8+ repertoires, which had been sequenced separately. Using fastp at Q25 and MiXCR, TCRdb reprocessed the public reads and kept productive beta chains. Entries that share a CDR3 protein sequence are merged under the most common genes and DNA. The V and J calls shown here were made by TCRdb, not taken from the authors' results. A total of around 150,000 distinct CDR3 sequences appear in this sample, roughly 10% of them only once. Of the sample, 3.5% to 4% is held by the ten largest clones.

Ficoll-Paque density gradient centrifugation was the method used to isolate PBMCs. This clonotype was seen a handful of times. The target of this receptor is not known. Nothing much larger sits one base from this clone, and base qualities are not available. The CDR3, cysteine through phenylalanine, is 15 amino acids long. Kept here is only the CDR3 DNA, which spans 45 bases and is read in frame from base 1. For CDR1 and CDR2, the germline V gene lists SGHRS and YFSETQ. After removal of 4 bases from V and 3 bases from J, the junction retains 9 bases not matched to a gene. The receptor was isolated from a young man who had mild COVID-19 (a few samples of this study predate the infection). The sample titles of this study are shuffled in the database, so cell type and time point are left out; the donor was told from shared clones. The receptor chain draws on TRBV5-1 and TRBJ2-7, and 8 junctional nucleotides match TRBD1. Sequenced material: PBMCs or a T cell subset sorted from them (not recorded which). CDR3 region: CASSPGQGIGYEQYF. The nucleotide sequence is given as TGCGCCAGCAGCCCCGGACAGGGAATAGGCTACGAGCAGTACTTC.